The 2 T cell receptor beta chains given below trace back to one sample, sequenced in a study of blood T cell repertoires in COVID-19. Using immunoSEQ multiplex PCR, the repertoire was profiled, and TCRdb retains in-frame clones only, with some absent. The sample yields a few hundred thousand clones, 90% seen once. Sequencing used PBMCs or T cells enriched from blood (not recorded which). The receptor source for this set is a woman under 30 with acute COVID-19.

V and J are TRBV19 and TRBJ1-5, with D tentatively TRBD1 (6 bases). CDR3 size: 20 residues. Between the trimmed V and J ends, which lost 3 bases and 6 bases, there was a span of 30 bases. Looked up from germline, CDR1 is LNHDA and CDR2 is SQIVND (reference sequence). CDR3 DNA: TGTGCCAGTAGTATCCACCCCGCCGGGACAAAGTGGCTCAACAGTCAGCCCCAGCATTTT. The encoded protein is CASSIHPAGTKWLNSQPQHF. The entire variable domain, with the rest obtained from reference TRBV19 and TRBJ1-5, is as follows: DGGITQSPKYLFRKEGQNVTLSCEQNLNHDAMYWYRQDPGQGLRLIYYSQIVNDFQKGDIAEGYSVSREKKESFPLTVTSAQKNPTAFYLCASSIHPAGTKWLNSQPQHFGDGTRLSIL.

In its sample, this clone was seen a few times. The CDR3, as DNA: TGTGCCAGCAGTCAAAGGCCTACAGGGTACACTGAAGCTTTCTTT. Encoded protein: CASSQRPTGYTEAFF. This chain uses TRBV28 with TRBJ1-1; D may be TRBD1 (6 bases). The CDR3 runs to 15 residues. V was shortened by 5 bases and J by 3 bases, with 16 bases between the two germline ends. Per germline, CDR1 MDHEN and CDR2 SYDVKM.